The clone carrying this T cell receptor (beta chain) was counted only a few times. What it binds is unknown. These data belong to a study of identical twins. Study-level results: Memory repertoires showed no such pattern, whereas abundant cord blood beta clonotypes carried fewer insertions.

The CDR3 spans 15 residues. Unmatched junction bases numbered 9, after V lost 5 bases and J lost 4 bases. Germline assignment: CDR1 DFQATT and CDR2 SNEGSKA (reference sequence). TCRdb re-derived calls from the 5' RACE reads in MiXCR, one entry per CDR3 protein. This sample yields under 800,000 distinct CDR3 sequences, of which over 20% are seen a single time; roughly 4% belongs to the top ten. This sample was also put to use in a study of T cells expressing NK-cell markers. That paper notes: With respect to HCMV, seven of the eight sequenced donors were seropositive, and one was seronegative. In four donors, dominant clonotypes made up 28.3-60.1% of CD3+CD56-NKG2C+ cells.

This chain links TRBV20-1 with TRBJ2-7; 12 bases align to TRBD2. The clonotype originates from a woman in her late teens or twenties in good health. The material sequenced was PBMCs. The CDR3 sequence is CSASLTSGSRYEQYF. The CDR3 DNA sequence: TGCAGTGCTTCCTTGACTAGCGGGAGTAGATACGAGCAGTACTTC.